Detailed here is one T cell receptor (beta chain). The antigen is unknown. This sample stems from a study of T cell responses to AZD1222 COVID-19 vaccine. Findings and caveats of the study: Reportedly, close to half of spike-specific TCRs are directed against unmutated variant regions. In all cases, repertoires were sampled only after the peak T cell response. Donors, mostly white British, included more females; clonal diversity was possibly underestimated.

Trimming at V came to 6 bases and at J to 5 bases, leaving 8 bases not matched to a gene. The length of the CDR3 is 15 residues. Germline-derived CDR1 and CDR2 are SGHTA and FQGNSA. Generated by immunoSEQ multiplex PCR, the TCRdb table keeps only in-frame clones and is missing some. The sample includes 95,000 to 100,000 clones, roughly 86% of them seen just once. The rearrangement joins TRBV7-2 to TRBJ2-1; 9 bases line up with TRBD2. The receptor was derived from an adult who received the AZD1222 COVID-19 vaccine. The input for sequencing was peripheral blood, taken 28 days after the second AZD1222 dose. CDR3 protein: CASSLAGGQNNEQFF. CDR3 coding DNA: TGTGCCAGCAGTCTCGCGGGGGGGCAGAACAATGAGCAGTTCTTC.